The rows below give T cell receptor beta chains drawn from one sample of a study of PD-1 blockade in classical Hodgkin lymphoma. Libraries were prepared by immunoSEQ multiplex PCR; TCRdb keeps only in-frame clonotypes and omits some of them. The sample lists 40,000 to 65,000 clones, roughly 80% occurring once. The sequencing used peripheral blood mononuclear cells (PBMCs), collected at baseline. These receptors all come from a human donor with classical Hodgkin lymphoma. Each CDR3 is given with its conserved first and last residue.

j_call v_call cdr3_aa
TRBJ2-1 TRBV6-1 CASILGKNFPVEQFF
TRBJ2-7 TRBV5-4 CASSLGAGGPYEQYF
TRBJ1-6 TRBV14 CASSPKSGVITTLHF
TRBJ2-3 TRBV13 CASLPGLGAPDTQYF
TRBJ1-2 TRBV6-8 CASSYSKGAVYGYTF
TRBJ2-1 TRBV10-1 CASSEGGTSANEQFF
TRBJ2-2 TRBV4-2 CASSQREISTGELFF
TRBJ1-6 TRBV4-1 CASSRGVGQGNPLHF
TRBJ2-1 TRBV11-2 CASSLTREQFF
TRBJ2-1 TRBV30 CAWRAGTGPYNEQFF
TRBJ2-1 TRBV7-9 CASSFGDEQFF
TRBJ1-3 TRBV6-5 CASFGPEVGGNTIYF
TRBJ2-5 TRBV4-3 CASSQVPGAETQYF
TRBJ1-1 TRBV7-9 CASSPWGTEAFF
TRBJ2-1 TRBV7-6 CASSQQGVGDNEQFF
TRBJ2-1 TRBV6-5 CASSYSLWEGHEQFF
TRBJ2-5 TRBV11-2 CASSLYVGRFETQYF
TRBJ1-2 TRBV6-1 CASSLQGGDGYTF
TRBJ2-7 TRBV5-6 CASSFLSPSYEQYF
TRBJ2-4 TRBV15 CATSRDNRRSDTSKNIQYF
TRBJ1-4 TRBV5-6 CASSRLRQTYEKLFF
TRBJ1-4 TRBV6-1 CASNPTRLWNEKLFF
TRBJ2-1 TRBV27 CASSPRPLGKDLTEQFF
TRBJ2-7 TRBV7-9 CASSGGDRGPSYEQYF
TRBJ2-6 TRBV4-3 CASSPPGSGANVLTF
TRBJ2-1 TRBV7-2 CASSLGGGIEQFF